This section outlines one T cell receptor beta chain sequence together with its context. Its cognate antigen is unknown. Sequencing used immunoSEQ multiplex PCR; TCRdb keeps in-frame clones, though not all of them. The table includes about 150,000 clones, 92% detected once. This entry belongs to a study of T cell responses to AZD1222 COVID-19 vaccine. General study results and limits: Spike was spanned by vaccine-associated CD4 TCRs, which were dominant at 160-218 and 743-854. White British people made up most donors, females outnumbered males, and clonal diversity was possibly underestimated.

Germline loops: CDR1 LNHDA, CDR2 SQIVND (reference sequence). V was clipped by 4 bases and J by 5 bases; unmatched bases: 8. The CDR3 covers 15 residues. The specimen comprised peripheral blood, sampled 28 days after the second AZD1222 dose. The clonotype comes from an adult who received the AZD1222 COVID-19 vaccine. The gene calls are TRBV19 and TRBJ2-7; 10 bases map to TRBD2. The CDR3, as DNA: TGTGCCAGTAGTACTCTAGCGGGAGAAGTCCACGAGCAGTACTTC. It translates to CASSTLAGEVHEQYF.